The clone carrying this T cell receptor beta chain was recorded only once. The CDR3 covers 15 residues. Trimming shortened V by 3 bases and J by 4 bases, and 15 bases separated the two germline ends. CDR1 is SGHTA, CDR2 FQGNSA, per germline. Assay: immunoSEQ multiplex PCR; the TCRdb copy retains only in-frame clones and omits some. The sample has 25,000 to 40,000 clones; about 89% are singletons. The data originate from a study of blood T cell repertoires in COVID-19. The sample consisted of peripheral blood. This chain uses TRBV7-2 with TRBJ1-2; D gene unclear. The origin of this receptor is a man aged 65 to 79 with active COVID-19. CDR3 nucleotides: TGTGCCAGCAGCTTTGACCGACGGAGCTTCTATGGCTACACCTTC. Its protein is CASSFDRRSFYGYTF.